The entry below gives a single T cell receptor beta chain sequence along with its context. This specimen belongs to a study of technical replicates of blood from a handful of donors. This CDR3 is built from 14 residues. V shed 6 bases, J shed 8 bases, and the junction held 8 bases outside the gene matches. CDR1 is MNHEY, CDR2 SVGAGI, per germline. TCRdb's table, derived via immunoSEQ multiplex PCR, lists solely in-frame clones and lacks some. The sample includes around 73,000 clones, around nine tenths of them seen just once. The chain uses TRBV6-5 and TRBJ1-2; 11 nucleotides line up with TRBD1. Material: PBMCs. The TCR was taken from a human donor in good health. Some clones in this sample may be carry-over from other donors' samples. CDR3 DNA: TGTGCCAGCAGACACGGGGGACAGGGGGACGGCTACACCTTC. Its protein product is CASRHGGQGDGYTF.